The TCR beta chain described here comes from a study of cytomegalovirus exposure and HLA in healthy donors (dated by TCRdb to 2017 to 2019). At the level of the whole study: A later analysis indicated that the 130 or so validation repertoires were generated on the platform also employed for the roughly 650 repertoires of the first cohort. The study was designed to test whether signatures of past pathogen exposure could be identified by cataloging public T cell receptors. A separate validation cohort of 100 to 150 different subjects was used in addition to the approximately 610-subject first cohort. To predict cytomegalovirus infection status, the study combined high-throughput TCR immunosequencing, statistical association of individual TCRs with disease status, and machine learning. Overall results and qualifications from the work: A few of the identified cytomegalovirus-associated TCR beta chains were confirmed in vitro to be specific for cytomegalovirus antigens. The authors suggested that the approach could potentially be extended to other disease states and immunological phenotypes. A later analysis lacked HLA typing for the validation cohort, so it scored co-occurrence in that cohort across all 120 repertoires. In both the original and validation cohorts, the classifier was reported to diagnose cytomegalovirus status with high specificity and sensitivity. Of the cluster scores, around 95% were above 0 in a later analysis, which found that TCRs clustered in the first cohort also tended to co-occur in the roughly 130 validation repertoires. The study gave a list of around 170 TCR beta chains associated with cytomegalovirus. Most TCR sequences were observed very rarely across donors, whereas some public TCRs were present in many individuals.

Libraries came from the immunoSEQ multiplex PCR assay. As for the original processing: A statistical classification framework was built for diagnosing cytomegalovirus status from the catalog of TCR beta chain sequences. In TCRdb, the immuneACCESS table is reduced to in-frame sequences with V and J assigned. These tables do not hold every clone; where another copy was compared, an unresolved V gene accounts for under half, and the others remain unexplained. That table furnishes V, J and clone size, whereas the DNA furnished D and trimming. This sample gives over 85,000 clones in total; approximately 84% of them show up just once. The ten largest clones take up around 10% of the sample. The germline V gene gives CDR1 as MDHEN and CDR2 as SYDVKM. The CDR3 spans 14 residues, from the cysteine through the phenylalanine. Solely the CDR3 DNA is kept, with 42 bases framed from the first base. V and J are truncated by 9 bases and 7 bases respectively, leaving an intervening sequence of 19 bases.

Concerning this clone itself: The clone's antigen remains unknown. No much larger clone exists at a distance of one base, and base qualities are not known.

The donors were included in the validation cohort of approximately 120 subjects, a group kept apart from the roughly 690-subject first cohort. The specimen was PBMCs. The sequence joins TRBV28 to TRBJ1-5; the best D guess is TRBD1, with 6 bases matching. The source of this sequence is a woman aged 18-29 years in good health and CMV-seropositive. In nucleotides, the sequence is TGTGCCAGTTTCCGGGGGGCGGTTGGGCAGCCCCAGCATTTT. Its translation reads: CASFRGAVGQPQHF.